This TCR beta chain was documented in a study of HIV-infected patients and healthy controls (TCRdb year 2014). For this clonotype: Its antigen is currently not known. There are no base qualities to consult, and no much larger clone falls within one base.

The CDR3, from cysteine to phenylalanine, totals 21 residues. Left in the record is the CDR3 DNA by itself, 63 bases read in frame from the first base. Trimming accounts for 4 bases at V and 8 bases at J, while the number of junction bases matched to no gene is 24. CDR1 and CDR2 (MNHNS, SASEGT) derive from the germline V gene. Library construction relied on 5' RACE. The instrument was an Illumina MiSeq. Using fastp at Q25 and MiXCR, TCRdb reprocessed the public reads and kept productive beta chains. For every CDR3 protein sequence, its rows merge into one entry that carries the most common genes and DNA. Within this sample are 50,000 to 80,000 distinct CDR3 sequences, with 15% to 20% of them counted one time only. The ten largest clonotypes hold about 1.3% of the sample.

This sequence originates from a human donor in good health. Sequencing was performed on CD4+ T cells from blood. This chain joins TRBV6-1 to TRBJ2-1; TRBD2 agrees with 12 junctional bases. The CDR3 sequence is CASSASPGENRLAGAVYEQFF. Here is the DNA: TGTGCCAGCAGTGCAAGCCCTGGGGAGAACCGACTAGCGGGAGCGGTGTATGAGCAGTTCTTC.